This T cell receptor (beta chain) was captured in a study of blood T cells in healthy people across ages. As for this clonotype: This may stem from a read error, because a much larger clone lies one nucleotide away.

Alongside a J-beta primer mix, a sample-barcoded 5' primer served in a second PCR lasting about 7 to 12 cycles. TCRdb itself ran the 5' RACE reads through MiXCR, one entry per CDR3 protein. The sample yields about 1.6 million distinct CDR3 sequences, almost 35% seen once. Per germline, CDR1 DFQATT and CDR2 SNEGSKA (reference sequence). This CDR3 has 13 residues. The chain couples TRBV20-1 to TRBJ1-2; 9 bases map to TRBD1. This clonotype originated in a woman aged 30 to 39 in good health. The source material was blood. The CDR3 DNA reads as TGCAGTGCTACTGCCGGGACAGGGAGTGGCTGCACCTTC. It codes for CSATAGTGSGCTF.